The 32 T cell receptor beta chains below come from one sample, sequenced in a study of blood T cell repertoires in COVID-19. Libraries were prepared by immunoSEQ multiplex PCR; TCRdb keeps only in-frame clonotypes and omits some of them. The table shows around 28,000 clones, with 85% occurring only once. The sample taken for sequencing was peripheral blood. The receptors were gathered from a human donor in a cohort sampled during active COVID-19.

The chain links TRBV18 to TRBJ2-7; the match to TRBD2 covers 8 bases. This CDR3 comprises 14 residues. J was trimmed by 7 bases and V by 6 bases; bases with no gene match: 11. The germline gives CDR1 KGHSH, CDR2 LQKENI. The CDR3 DNA follows: TGTGCCAGCTCCCCCACAGCTAGCGGGCGGGAGCAGTACTTC. The encoded protein is CASSPTASGREQYF.

A note on this clone: The same CDR3 can be traced to other DNA sequences in this sample. This chain uses TRBV28 with TRBJ2-5; 12 nucleotides line up with TRBD1. CDR1 is MDHEN and CDR2 is SYDVKM in the germline V gene. The length of the CDR3 is 16 residues. With 4 bases clipped from V and 5 bases from J, the junction kept 8 bases outside the gene matches. The CDR3 nucleotides are TGTGCCAGCAGTTCGTCCGGGACAGGGGGCGAGGAGACCCAGTACTTC. Translating it yields CASSSSGTGGEETQYF.

The chain joins TRBV10-3 to TRBJ2-7; possible D gene TRBD2, 6 bases. The length of the CDR3 is 20 residues. The germline V gene has CDR1 ENHRY and CDR2 SYGVKD. Trimming shortened V by 4 bases and J by 4 bases, and 32 bases separated the two germline ends. The CDR3 DNA is TGTGCCATCAGTGGATCCCTGGAGGGGATGGGCTCGACGGTCCCATACGAGCAGTACTTC. Amino acids: CAISGSLEGMGSTVPYEQYF.

The rearrangement joins TRBV7-8 to TRBJ2-7; maybe TRBD2 (5 bases). The V gene lost 11 bases and the J gene lost 5 bases, with 7 bases spanning the gap. The CDR3 is made up of 9 amino acids. The germline V gene has CDR1 SGHVS and CDR2 FQNEAQ. The CDR3 DNA reads TGTGCCCGGCGGGACGAGCAGTACTTC. This codes for CARRDEQYF.

V and J are TRBV19 and TRBJ2-1; TRBD1 is a possible D gene (5 bases). CDR1 is LNHDA and CDR2 is SQIVND in the germline V gene (reference sequence). The CDR3 length is 15 residues. V shed 3 bases and J shed 0 bases, with 9 bases lying between them. The CDR3 DNA is TGTGCCAGTAGTATGGACATTGGCTCCTACAATGAGCAGTTCTTC. Amino acids: CASSMDIGSYNEQFF.

J is TRBJ1-6 and V is TRBV30; D is unclear. CDR1 and CDR2 from the germline V gene are GTSNPN and SVGIG (reference sequence). V was cut by 2 bases and J by 7 bases, with 9 bases left in between. The CDR3 loop spans 13 amino acids. This CDR3 is CAWSMRENSPLHF. The CDR3 nucleotides are TGTGCCTGGAGTATGCGGGAGAATTCACCCCTCCACTTT.

The rearrangement links TRBV11-3 to TRBJ2-7, with D possibly being TRBD2 (7 bases). The CDR3 length is 15 residues. Germline values: CDR1 SGHNT, CDR2 YENEEA. Trimming left V 2 bases short and J 7 bases short, with 18 bases between. The CDR3 is CASSLRARGGSEQYF. For the CDR3, the DNA is TGTGCCAGCAGCTTAAGGGCCAGGGGAGGGTCTGAGCAGTACTTC. Full variable domain (missing parts from reference TRBV11-3 and TRBJ2-7): EAGVVQSPRYKIIEKKQPVAFWCNPISGHNTLYWYLQNLGQGPELLIRYENEEAVDDSQLPKDRFSAERLKGVDSTLKIQPAELGDSAVYLCASSLRARGGSEQYFGPGTRLTVT.

V and J are TRBV19 and TRBJ1-6; possibly TRBD1 for D (6 bases). Germline CDR1 reads LNHDA; CDR2 reads SQIVND (reference sequence). Trimming stripped 8 bases from V and 10 bases from J, with 18 bases between. The CDR3 consists of 14 residues. CDR3 loop: CASLAGDVVSPLHF. The CDR3 DNA reads TGTGCCAGTCTGGCAGGGGATGTCGTCTCACCCCTCCACTTT.

The chain couples TRBV27 to TRBJ1-1, with D possibly being TRBD1 (6 bases). Germline V lookup: CDR1 MNHEY, CDR2 SMNVEV (reference sequence). The CDR3 runs to 14 residues. V gave up 2 bases and J gave up 4 bases, with 11 bases separating them. The CDR3 loop is CASSLRYRVTEAFF. CDR3 in DNA: TGTGCCAGCAGTTTAAGGTACAGGGTCACTGAAGCTTTCTTT.

The chain uses TRBV5-5 and TRBJ2-3, with 14 bases that match TRBD2. In germline, CDR1 is SGHKS, CDR2 YYEKEE (reference sequence). The J segment lost 0 bases and the V segment lost 4 bases, leaving 4 bases of the junction unmatched. CDR3 length equals 17 residues. CDR3 sequence (DNA): TGTGCCAGCAGCCGGACTAGCGGGGGGCAAAGCACAGATACGCAGTATTTT. Its protein product is CASSRTSGGQSTDTQYF.

J is TRBJ2-1 and V is TRBV12-3 or TRBV12-4; unclear D gene. CDR3 length: 13 amino acids. V shed 0 bases and J shed 3 bases, with 3 bases lying between them. The CDR3: CASSLAHYNEQFF. The CDR3 DNA follows: TGTGCCAGCAGTTTAGCACACTACAATGAGCAGTTCTTC.

This rearrangement joins TRBV5-5 to TRBJ1-6; 7 bases match TRBD1. Germline V CDR1 and CDR2: SGHKS, YYEKEE (reference sequence). The length of the CDR3 is 14 residues. Losses at the gene ends were 4 bases for V and 7 bases for J; bases not matched to a gene: 5. The CDR3 nucleotides read TGTGCCAGCAGCCAGACAGGGCGGAATTCACCCCTCCACTTT. It specifies CASSQTGRNSPLHF.

The chain combines TRBV3-1 (or the pseudogene TRBV3-2) with TRBJ2-7; 10 nucleotides agree with TRBD2. Germline assignment: CDR1 LGHDT and CDR2 YNNKEL (reference sequence). The CDR3 extends over 17 amino acids. V dropped 3 bases and J dropped 2; count of bases not matched to a gene: 10. CDR3 nucleotide sequence: TGTGCCAGCAGCCAGGATCGGACTAGCGGAGCTACCTACGAGCAGTACTTC. Translated: CASSQDRTSGATYEQYF.

This clone has more than one count but fewer than ten. V usage is TRBV24-1 and J usage is TRBJ2-2; 7 bases fit TRBD1. The V gene's germline CDR1 is KGHDR and CDR2 SFDVKD. With 0 bases clipped from V and 0 bases from J, the junction kept 9 bases outside the gene matches. The CDR3 consists of 19 residues. The CDR3 bases are TGTGCCACCAGTGATTTGTTGGTCGGGACAGATGCGAACACCGGGGAGCTGTTTTTT. Its translation is CATSDLLVGTDANTGELFF.

This clone has a single count. The junction and the germline gene differ at one end; a read error may be behind it. This sequence joins TRBV3-1 (or the pseudogene TRBV3-2) and TRBJ2-7; TRBD1 matches at 7 bases. This CDR3 has 11 residues. Germline assignment: CDR1 LGHDT and CDR2 YNNKEL (reference sequence). The CDR3 reads CASSQAGQMGF. The CDR3 DNA reads TGTGCCAGCAGCCAAGCGGGACAGATGGGTTTC.

This rearrangement joins TRBV7-9 to TRBJ1-4; the match to TRBD1 covers 7 bases. V trimming: 10 bases; J trimming: 4 bases; junction bases outside the gene matches: 9. Looked up from germline, CDR1 is SEHNR and CDR2 is FQNEAQ (reference sequence). This CDR3 has 14 amino acids. This CDR3 reads CATQGESLNEKLFF. The CDR3 nucleotides read TGTGCCACGCAGGGGGAGAGCCTTAATGAAAAACTGTTTTTT.

This clone was detected a few times. The genes are TRBV7-2 and TRBJ2-5, with TRBD1 as a possible D gene (6 bases). The CDR3 spans 14 residues. Trimming removed 6 bases from V and 4 bases from J, with 15 bases in between. Germline V lookup: CDR1 SGHTA, CDR2 FQGNSA. CDR3 sequence: CASSPTGFGETQYF. The CDR3 DNA reads TGTGCCAGCAGTCCTACAGGGTTCGGAGAGACCCAGTACTTC.

The chain joins TRBV29-1 to TRBJ1-1, with D unresolved. Per germline, CDR1 SQVTM and CDR2 ANQGSEA. CDR3 length: 13 residues. Deletions cut 6 bases from V and 3 bases from J, with 14 bases between. The CDR3 DNA sequence: TGCAGCGTCGCCCGCGGGCTCGACACTGAAGCTTTCTTT. This sequence encodes CSVARGLDTEAFF. The full variable domain, its missing parts supplied by reference TRBV29-1 and TRBJ1-1, is SAVISQKPSRDICQRGTSLTIQCQVDSQVTMMFWYRQQPGQSLTLIATANQGSEATYESGFVIDKFPISRPNLTFSTLTVSNMSPEDSSIYLCSVARGLDTEAFFGQGTRLTVV.

The J gene is TRBJ2-1, the V gene TRBV7-3, with 9 bases aligning to TRBD2. V lost 3 bases, J lost 4 bases, and 4 bases stayed unmatched. Germline V gene lookup returns CDR1 SGHTA and CDR2 FQGTGA. The length of the CDR3 is 15 residues. The CDR3 is CASSLGAGGYNEQFF. In DNA form, the CDR3 reads TGTGCCAGCAGCTTGGGAGCGGGGGGTTACAATGAGCAGTTCTTC.

Only one count was recorded for this clone. This chain links TRBV28 with TRBJ1-4; the match to TRBD1 covers 7 bases. From germline, CDR1 is MDHEN and CDR2 SYDVKM. The junction had 3 bases not matched to a gene; V was cut back by 5 bases and J by 3 bases. CDR3 size: 14 residues. For the CDR3, the DNA is TGTGCCAGCAGTCCCGGGACAGCTAATGAAAAACTGTTTTTT. Its protein product is CASSPGTANEKLFF.

The V and J genes are TRBV21-1 and TRBJ2-7; the table's TRBD1 call for D was not verified on the DNA. TRBV21-1 is termed a pseudogene. The CDR3 is 11 amino acids. CDR3 in amino acids: CASSTHYEQYF. DNA of the CDR3: TGTGCCAGCAGCACCCACTACGAGCAGTACTTC.

The rearrangement links TRBV20-1 to TRBJ1-1; D gene unclear. The CDR3 consists of 13 residues. Trimming took 3 bases from V and 0 from J, leaving 8 bases between them. Germline V gives CDR1 DFQATT, CDR2 SNEGSKA (reference sequence). The CDR3 nucleotides are TGCAGTGCTAGTGTAACTCTGAACACTGAAGCTTTCTTT. It specifies CSASVTLNTEAFF.

The rearrangement joins TRBV7-9 to TRBJ2-7, with 8 nucleotides matching TRBD1. The junction had 9 bases not matched to a gene; V was cut back by 5 bases and J by 3 bases. Looked up from germline, CDR1 is SEHNR and CDR2 is FQNEAQ (reference sequence). The length of the CDR3 is 15 residues. This chain's CDR3 is CASSPRAGGDYEQYF. CDR3 sequence (DNA): TGTGCCAGCAGCCCCAGGGCAGGGGGCGACTACGAGCAGTACTTC.

The chain is built from TRBV9 and TRBJ2-2, with TRBD1 matching over 7 bases. Germline loops: CDR1 SGDLS, CDR2 YYNGEE. The CDR3 length is 16 residues. V shed 0 bases, J shed 1 base, and the junction held 3 bases outside the gene matches. The CDR3 is CASSVVWTGNTGELFF. The CDR3 region has the DNA TGTGCCAGCAGCGTAGTATGGACAGGGAACACCGGGGAGCTGTTTTTT.

The CDR3 DNA sequence: TGTGCCAGCAGCTTAGGGACTAGCGGCGATACGCAGTATTTT. Its protein is CASSLGTSGDTQYF. This sequence joins TRBV7-2 and TRBJ2-3; 10 bases fit TRBD2. CDR3 size: 14 residues. J was trimmed by 6 bases and V by 1 base; bases with no gene match: 1. Per the germline V gene, CDR1 is SGHTA and CDR2 is FQGNSA.

The V call is TRBV19, the J call TRBJ1-5, with D tentatively TRBD1 (5 bases). The CDR3 covers 14 residues. V gave up 4 bases and J gave up 4 bases, with 11 bases separating them. The germline CDR1 and CDR2 sequences are LNHDA and SQIVND (reference sequence). The CDR3: CASSTTVRNQPQHF. DNA of the CDR3: TGTGCCAGTAGTACGACAGTTAGGAATCAGCCCCAGCATTTT.

The chain uses TRBV7-6 and TRBJ2-3; TRBD2 aligns across 9 bases. CDR3 size: 17 residues. The V segment lost 5 bases and the J segment 0 bases; nucleotides outside the gene matches: 9. Germline assignment: CDR1 SGHVS and CDR2 FNYEAQ. The CDR3 region is CASSQSGGWGSTDTQYF. CDR3 DNA: TGTGCCAGCAGCCAAAGCGGGGGGTGGGGTAGCACAGATACGCAGTATTTT.

The chain carries TRBV6-2 or TRBV6-3 and TRBJ2-1; the match to TRBD1 covers 8 bases. The CDR3 runs to 16 residues. Germline assignment: CDR1 MNHEY and CDR2 SVGEGT. J lost 8 bases, V lost 2 bases, and 11 bases had no gene match. CDR3 loop: CASSYRPDRVSDEQFF. CDR3 DNA sequence: TGTGCCAGCAGTTACCGTCCGGACAGGGTGTCAGATGAGCAGTTCTTC.

The rearrangement uses TRBV19 and TRBJ2-2; D remains ambiguous. The CDR3 extends over 16 amino acids. The germline gives CDR1 LNHDA, CDR2 SQIVND (reference sequence). The V and J ends lost 4 bases and 0 bases respectively, with 12 bases between them. The CDR3: CASSTLPGANTGELFF. In nucleotides, the CDR3 is TGTGCCAGTAGTACACTCCCGGGTGCGAACACCGGGGAGCTGTTTTTT.

The chain employs TRBV7-2 and TRBJ2-2; 7 positions match TRBD1. V lost 3 bases and J lost 4; bases outside the gene matches: 2. Germline assignment: CDR1 SGHTA and CDR2 FQGNSA. The CDR3 is made up of 14 amino acids. CDR3 DNA sequence: TGTGCCAGCAGCTTTAGACAGGGCACCGGGGAGCTGTTTTTT. Its translation is CASSFRQGTGELFF. The full variable domain, its missing parts supplied by reference TRBV7-2 and TRBJ2-2, is GAGVSQSPSNKVTEKGKDVELRCDPISGHTALYWYRQSLGQGLEFLIYFQGNSAPDKSGLPSDRFSAERTGGSVSTLTIQRTQQEDSAVYLCASSFRQGTGELFFGEGSRLTVL.

This sequence joins TRBV6-5 and TRBJ1-2, with 9 nucleotides matching TRBD1. V lost 7 bases and J lost 8; bases outside the gene matches: 11. The CDR3 is made up of 14 amino acids. Germline lookup yields CDR1 MNHEY and CDR2 SVGAGI. CDR3 in DNA: TGTGCCAGCAATCCGGGACAGGGAGGGAGAGGCTACACCTTC. Its protein product is CASNPGQGGRGYTF.

This rearrangement joins TRBV4-2 to TRBJ2-7; tentatively, D is TRBD2 (6 bases). Trimming shortened V by 4 bases and J by 2 bases, and 18 bases separated the two germline ends. The CDR3 length is 16 residues. CDR1 and CDR2 from the germline V gene are LGHNA and YNFKEQ. The CDR3 bases are TGTGCCAGCAGCCGATCGTTCTCGGAGGGCACCTACGAGCAGTACTTC. Amino acids: CASSRSFSEGTYEQYF.